Shown below are 19 T cell receptor beta chains from a single sample sequenced in a study of chemoradiotherapy in HPV16-positive cancers. Some clones are missing from TCRdb's copy, which holds only in-frame ones; the method was immunoSEQ multiplex PCR. The repertoire has about 8,600 clones, approximately 90% of them found once; the top ten carry 11% to 15%. The source material was blood, sampled from a patient who underwent chemoradiotherapy. Every receptor here comes from a human donor with HPV-associated anogenital cancer.

J is TRBJ1-1 and V is TRBV7-2, with TRBD1 as a possible D gene (6 bases). Germline V gene data show CDR1 as SGHTA and CDR2 as FQGNSA. The CDR3 is made up of 13 amino acids. The V gene lost 2 bases and the J gene lost 8 bases, with 12 bases spanning the gap. The CDR3 region is CASSLRQDWEAFF. CDR3 bases: TGTGCCAGCAGCTTAAGACAGGATTGGGAAGCTTTCTTT.

This chain connects TRBV5-8 to TRBJ1-2; 11 bases agree with TRBD1. From germline, CDR1 is SGHTS and CDR2 YDEGEE. The CDR3 has 13 amino acids. V was pared by 3 bases and J by 7 bases, with 2 bases of the junction left unmatched. The CDR3: CASSYGQGAGYTF. CDR3 DNA sequence: TGTGCCAGCAGCTATGGACAGGGGGCTGGCTACACCTTC.

The chain has TRBV5-6 and TRBJ1-5; 9 nucleotides agree with TRBD1. The ends lost 1 base at V and 6 bases at J; junction bases unmatched: 8. CDR1 SGHDT and CDR2 YYEEEE come from the germline V gene. The CDR3 runs to 16 residues. CDR3 bases: TGTGCCAGCAGCTTGTATACAGGGGGCTTTGTTCAGCCCCAGCATTTT. Translating gives CASSLYTGGFVQPQHF.

The chain recombines TRBV7-2 with TRBJ2-3; 8 positions match TRBD2. This CDR3 contains 16 residues. Germline V gives CDR1 SGHTA, CDR2 FQGNSA. Trimming at V came to 0 bases and at J to 5 bases, leaving 7 bases not matched to a gene. CDR3 region: CASSLARGGRGDTQYF. CDR3 in DNA: TGTGCCAGCAGCTTAGCCCGGGGGGGCCGGGGAGATACGCAGTATTTT.

The genes are TRBV30 and TRBJ1-1, with D hard to call. The CDR3 has 12 amino acids. Germline V gives CDR1 GTSNPN, CDR2 SVGIG (reference sequence). V lost 6 bases and J 3 bases, leaving 11 bases between the germline ends. The CDR3 region is CACNLAYTEAFF. In DNA, the CDR3 is TGTGCCTGCAACTTGGCCTACACTGAAGCTTTCTTT. Combining the CDR3 with reference TRBV30 and TRBJ1-1 gives the whole variable domain SQTIHQWPATLVQPVGSPLSLECTVEGTSNPNLYWYRQAAGRGLQLLFYSVGIGQISSEVPQNLSASRPQDRQFILSSKKLLLSDSGFYLCACNLAYTEAFFGQGTRLTVV.

The V call is TRBV18, the J call TRBJ1-2; 7 bases agree with TRBD1. CDR1 KGHSH and CDR2 LQKENI come from the germline V gene. V shed 6 bases, J shed 8 bases, and the junction held 12 bases outside the gene matches. The CDR3 contains 14 residues. CDR3: CASSPTDRVGGYTF. CDR3 DNA sequence: TGTGCCAGCTCTCCTACCGACAGGGTAGGCGGCTACACCTTC. Drawing the rest from reference TRBV18 and TRBJ1-2, the complete variable domain is NAGVMQNPRHLVRRRGQEARLRCSPMKGHSHVYWYRQLPEEGLKFMVYLQKENIIDESGMPKERFSAEFPKEGPSILRIQQVVRGDSAAYFCASSPTDRVGGYTFGSGTRLTVV.

The chain links TRBV7-2 to TRBJ2-2; TRBD2 agrees at 11 bases. Germline V lookup: CDR1 SGHTA, CDR2 FQGNSA. V gave up 1 base and J gave up 5 bases; unmatched junction bases: 6. The CDR3 has 17 residues. This CDR3 reads CASSLDFSGGGTGELFF. The CDR3 DNA follows: TGTGCCAGCAGCTTAGACTTTAGCGGGGGGGGTACCGGGGAGCTGTTTTTT.

This clone appeared a few times. The chain employs TRBV5-1 and TRBJ1-4; D unresolved. Trimming stripped 0 bases from V and 7 bases from J, with 13 bases between. The CDR3 extends over 15 amino acids. From germline, CDR1 is SGHRS and CDR2 YFSETQ. The CDR3 sequence: CASSLGGSPGEKLFF. The CDR3 nucleotides read TGCGCCAGCAGCTTGGGAGGGTCGCCCGGTGAAAAACTGTTTTTT.

CDR3 DNA sequence: TGTGCCAGCATTGAGGCAGGGGGACCCTACGAGCAGTACTTC. It translates to CASIEAGGPYEQYF. V usage is TRBV2 and J usage is TRBJ2-7, with 7 positions matching TRBD1. CDR3 length: 14 amino acids. The V and J ends lost 7 bases and 2 bases, in that order; junction bases with no gene match: 8. Germline CDR1 SNHLY, CDR2 FYNNEI.

The chain has TRBV2 and TRBJ1-4; 11 positions agree with TRBD1. The CDR3 runs 14 residues. CDR1 and CDR2 from the germline V gene are SNHLY and FYNNEI. Germline trimming cut 6 bases from V and 8 bases from J; bases unmatched to any gene: 5. CDR3 sequence: CASSGQGANEKLFF. The CDR3 bases are TGTGCCAGCAGCGGACAGGGGGCAAACGAAAAACTGTTTTTT.

This sequence joins TRBV29-1 and TRBJ2-3, with TRBD2 matching 9 bases. Germline V gene sequence: CDR1 SQVTM, CDR2 ANQGSEA. V lost 2 bases and J lost 2; bases outside the gene matches: 8. The length of the CDR3 is 16 residues. DNA for the CDR3: TGCAGCGTTGAACTGGGGCTAGCGGGGATCACAGATACGCAGTATTTT. This encodes CSVELGLAGITDTQYF.

The chain combines TRBV7-9 with TRBJ1-2; 9 positions match TRBD1. In germline, CDR1 is SEHNR, CDR2 FQNEAQ (reference sequence). The J segment lost 7 bases and the V segment lost 4 bases, leaving 19 bases of the junction unmatched. The CDR3 runs 18 residues. This chain's CDR3 is CASSSRPPGQGFIGGYTF. CDR3 bases: TGTGCCAGCAGCTCAAGACCCCCGGGACAGGGTTTTATCGGTGGCTACACCTTC.

The CDR3 region is CASSLRAGENSPLHF. CDR3 DNA sequence: TGTGCCAGCAGCTTACGCGCAGGGGAGAATTCACCCCTCCACTTT. The genes are TRBV11-2 and TRBJ1-6, with D possibly matching TRBD1 (6 bases). V lost 2 bases and J lost 7, with 12 bases in between. The CDR3 has 15 amino acids. Germline V gives CDR1 SGHAT, CDR2 FQNNGV.

The V and J genes are TRBV15 and TRBJ2-1; 9 bases agree with TRBD1. This CDR3 has 15 amino acids. Germline values: CDR1 LNHNV, CDR2 YYDKDF (reference sequence). J gave up 5 bases and V 3 bases, and 5 bases lay outside the gene matches. DNA of the CDR3: TGTGCCACCAGCAGTACCGGGACAGGGAACAATGAGCAGTTCTTC. It specifies CATSSTGTGNNEQFF. Full variable domain (rest looked up from reference TRBV15 and TRBJ2-1): DAMVIQNPRYQVTQFGKPVTLSCSQTLNHNVMYWYQQKSSQAPKLLFHYYDKDFNNEADTPDNFQSRRPNTSFCFLDIRSPGLGDTAMYLCATSSTGTGNNEQFFGPGTRLTVL.

The V call is TRBV7-6, the J call TRBJ2-1; possible D gene TRBD2, 5 bases. This CDR3 has 15 amino acids. Trimming cost V 0 bases and J 4 bases, with 10 bases left between them. Germline V gene sequence: CDR1 SGHVS, CDR2 FNYEAQ. The CDR3 DNA reads TGTGCCAGCAGCTTAGCCGGGGAAGTATACAATGAGCAGTTCTTC. This sequence encodes CASSLAGEVYNEQFF.

The chain employs TRBV5-5 and TRBJ1-5; no clear D. This CDR3 is built from 15 residues. CDR1 SGHKS and CDR2 YYEKEE come from the germline V gene (reference sequence). V was shortened by 1 base and J by 4 bases, with 12 bases between the two germline ends. This CDR3 is CASSLSTDYNQPQHF. In DNA, the CDR3 is TGTGCCAGCAGCTTGAGTACCGATTATAATCAGCCCCAGCATTTT. Looking up the rest from reference TRBV5-5 and TRBJ1-5 gives the full variable domain: DAGVTQSPTHLIKTRGQQVTLRCSPISGHKSVSWYQQVLGQGPQFIFQYYEKEERGRGNFPDRFSARQFPNYSSELNVNALLLGDSALYLCASSLSTDYNQPQHFGDGTRLSIL.

V usage is TRBV6-1 and J usage is TRBJ1-4; 7 nucleotides agree with TRBD1. The germline V gene has CDR1 MNHNS and CDR2 SASEGT. After removal of 7 bases from V and 8 bases from J, the junction contained 7 bases not matched to a gene. CDR3 length: 13 residues. DNA of the CDR3: TGTGCCAGCAACGAGGGACAGCGAGAAAAACTGTTTTTT. Protein sequence: CASNEGQREKLFF.

J is TRBJ2-3 and V is TRBV2, with D tentatively TRBD1 or TRBD2 (5 bases each). This CDR3 has 13 residues. The V and J ends lost 5 bases and 5 bases respectively, with 11 bases between them. From germline, CDR1 is SNHLY and CDR2 FYNNEI. DNA of the CDR3: TGTGCCAGCAGTTTGGGGGTAGGAGATACGCAGTATTTT. Translation gives CASSLGVGDTQYF. Together with reference TRBV2 and TRBJ2-3, the CDR3 gives the full variable domain: EPEVTQTPSHQVTQMGQEVILRCVPISNHLYFYWYRQILGQKVEFLVSFYNNEISEKSEIFDDQFSVERPDGSNFTLKIRSTKLEDSAMYFCASSLGVGDTQYFGPGTRLTVL.

V is TRBV27 and J is TRBJ1-6; D uncertain. The CDR3 has 16 residues. With 6 bases removed from V and 2 bases from J, the gap between germline ends came to 14 bases. Germline V lookup: CDR1 MNHEY, CDR2 SMNVEV (reference sequence). The CDR3 sequence: CASSPNRRTYNSPLHF. The CDR3 DNA reads as TGTGCCAGCAGCCCTAATCGGCGGACCTATAATTCACCCCTCCACTTT.